This T cell receptor (beta chain) was captured by sequencing in a study of OX40 agonist ivuxolimab in advanced cancers. Study context: Treatment of patients was with ivuxolimab, an agonistic anti-OX40 (CD134) antibody. Hepatocellular carcinoma, melanoma, renal cell or head and neck cancer occurred in dose-escalation patients.

The V and J ends lost 2 bases and 8 bases respectively, with 16 bases between them. Germline V gene data show CDR1 as SNHLY and CDR2 as FYNNEI. The CDR3 has 15 amino acids. Study results and limitations: Dosing at 0.1 to 3.0 mg/kg was accompanied by clonal expansion of CD4+ and CD8+ blood T cells by week 6. On average, CD8+ T cells showed a greater number of expanded clones than CD4+.

Using immunoSEQ multiplex PCR, the repertoire was profiled, and TCRdb retains in-frame clones only, with some absent. Of 35,000 to 50,000 clones in the sample, approximately 83% are singletons; the top ten hold 35%. Of note for this clone: The antigen remains unidentified.

This sample comprised CD4+ or CD8+ T cells sorted from blood, obtained in a trial of the OX40 agonist ivuxolimab. The chain couples TRBV2 to TRBJ1-5; maybe TRBD1 (5 bases). The source of this sequence is an adult with an advanced solid tumor such as melanoma, head and neck, liver or kidney cancer. The CDR3 here is CASSESGQGSEPQHF. In DNA, the CDR3 is TGTGCCAGCAGTGAATCTGGCCAGGGAAGTGAGCCCCAGCATTTT. The full variable domain, with the rest looked up from reference TRBV2 and TRBJ1-5, is EPEVTQTPSHQVTQMGQEVILRCVPISNHLYFYWYRQILGQKVEFLVSFYNNEISEKSEIFDDQFSVERPDGSNFTLKIRSTKLEDSAMYFCASSESGQGSEPQHFGDGTRLSIL.